The 11 T cell receptor beta chains below come from one sample, sequenced in a study of PD-1 blockade in classical Hodgkin lymphoma. The data were produced by immunoSEQ multiplex PCR, yet TCRdb's version contains in-frame clones alone and is incomplete. In the table there are 4,000 to 4,500 clones, 78% of which are singletons. The patients all showed relapse after autologous stem cell transplantation, while their brentuximab vedotin exposure varied. Thawed PBMCs underwent magnetic negative selection to yield purified CD4+ T cells. This material consisted of CD4+ T cells from blood, taken at baseline. The receptors derive from a human donor with classical Hodgkin lymphoma.

CDR3: CASNSLRGSPDTQYF. Written as DNA, the CDR3 is TGTGCCAGCAACTCCCTTCGGGGTAGCCCAGATACGCAGTATTTT. The J gene is TRBJ2-3, the V gene TRBV7-2; TRBD2 is a possible D gene (5 bases). The CDR3 loop spans 15 amino acids. CDR1 and CDR2 (germline): SGHTA, FQGNSA. Trimming removed 7 bases from V and 4 bases from J, with 18 bases in between. The whole variable domain, filled in from reference TRBV7-2 and TRBJ2-3, reads GAGVSQSPSNKVTEKGKDVELRCDPISGHTALYWYRQSLGQGLEFLIYFQGNSAPDKSGLPSDRFSAERTGGSVSTLTIQRTQQEDSAVYLCASNSLRGSPDTQYFGPGTRLTVL.

The rearrangement uses TRBV5-1 and TRBJ1-5; TRBD1 agrees at 7 bases. Germline CDR1 SGHRS, CDR2 YFSETQ. The V gene end was trimmed by 4 bases and the J gene end by 2 bases; junction bases not matched to a gene: 3. There are 14 residues in the CDR3. The chain's CDR3 is CASSPGQGNQPQHF. CDR3 in DNA: TGCGCCAGCAGCCCCGGACAGGGCAATCAGCCCCAGCATTTT.

This clone has a handful of counts. This rearrangement joins TRBV15 to TRBJ1-5; D is undetermined. Trimming shortened V by 1 base and J by 4 bases, and 2 bases separated the two germline ends. Germline CDR1 is LNHNV and CDR2 is YYDKDF (reference sequence). This CDR3 is 12 amino acids long. CDR3 amino acids: CATSRGNQPQHF. The CDR3 bases are TGTGCCACCAGCAGAGGAAATCAGCCCCAGCATTTT.

The chain joins TRBV6-1 to TRBJ2-5, with 12 bases aligning to TRBD2. CDR3 size: 15 residues. V lost 9 bases and J lost 7; bases outside the gene matches: 12. In germline, CDR1 is MNHNS, CDR2 SASEGT. CDR3 protein: CASNNGLAGLATQYF. DNA for the CDR3: TGTGCCAGTAATAACGGACTAGCGGGGTTAGCGACCCAGTACTTC.

The chain couples TRBV28 to TRBJ1-5; D not certain. Germline V CDR1 and CDR2: MDHEN, SYDVKM. There are 12 residues in the CDR3. The V end was cut by 5 bases, the J end by 12 bases, with 14 bases between. Here the CDR3 DNA reads TGTGCCAGCAGTCTCGACATCACGCACCAGCATTTT. The encoded protein is CASSLDITHQHF. Using reference TRBV28 and TRBJ1-5 for the parts outside the CDR3, the full variable domain is DVKVTQSSRYLVKRTGEKVFLECVQDMDHENMFWYRQDPGLGLRLIYFSYDVKMKEKGDIPEGYSVSREKKERFSLILESASTNQTSMYLCASSLDITHQHFGDGTRLSIL.

V is TRBV29-1 and J is TRBJ1-1; no clear D gene. The V and J ends lost 6 bases and 10 bases respectively, with 15 bases between them. The CDR3 is 11 residues long. Germline-derived CDR1 and CDR2 are SQVTM and ANQGSEA. The CDR3 DNA reads as TGCAGCGTGGTGGGAGGGCTTGCAGCTTTCTTT. Translated: CSVVGGLAAFF.

This clone was found a few times. This rearrangement joins TRBV5-5 to TRBJ1-5, with 8 positions matching TRBD1. Germline V gene data show CDR1 as SGHKS and CDR2 as YYEKEE (reference sequence). V lost 4 bases to trimming and J lost 3 bases; unmatched junction nucleotides: 3. This CDR3 has 14 amino acids. This CDR3 reads CASSRGQVNQPQHF. The CDR3 DNA is TGTGCCAGCAGCCGGGGACAGGTCAATCAGCCCCAGCATTTT.

This clone has just one count. The chain links TRBV5-5 to TRBJ1-4, with a weak D call TRBD1 (5 bases). Trimming took off 2 bases at V and 5 bases at J, with 13 bases between the two ends. The CDR3 covers 15 residues. In germline, CDR1 is SGHKS, CDR2 YYEKEE (reference sequence). The CDR3 coding sequence is TGTGCCAGCAGCTTAGGGATTGGGGGAAATGAAAAACTGTTTTTT. The encoded protein is CASSLGIGGNEKLFF.

This clone was picked up a small number of times. The rearrangement uses TRBV27 and TRBJ1-5, with D possibly matching TRBD1 (6 bases). The CDR3 is 21 residues long. Trimming stripped 0 bases from V and 0 bases from J, with 24 bases between. Germline values: CDR1 MNHEY, CDR2 SMNVEV (reference sequence). The CDR3 reads CASSLSGRRGGGHYSNQPQHF. CDR3 in DNA: TGTGCCAGCAGTTTATCGGGCCGAAGAGGAGGGGGACATTATAGCAATCAGCCCCAGCATTTT.

The genes are TRBV9 and TRBJ2-2; D perhaps matches TRBD1 (6 bases). The CDR3 length is 15 residues. Germline CDR1 is SGDLS and CDR2 is YYNGEE. Between the trimmed V and J ends, which lost 0 bases and 6 bases, there was a span of 12 bases. The CDR3 coding sequence is TGTGCCAGCAGCGTAGAAAAGGGGGTTCCCGGGGAGCTGTTTTTT. Translated, it gives CASSVEKGVPGELFF.

The chain is built from TRBV19 and TRBJ2-1, with TRBD1 as a possible D gene (6 bases). Germline CDR1 reads LNHDA; CDR2 reads SQIVND (reference sequence). Deletions cut 4 bases from V and 3 bases from J, with 10 bases between. This CDR3 comprises 14 residues. The CDR3 reads CASSRSGVYNEQFF. The CDR3 coding sequence is TGTGCCAGTAGTAGGTCAGGGGTCTACAATGAGCAGTTCTTC.